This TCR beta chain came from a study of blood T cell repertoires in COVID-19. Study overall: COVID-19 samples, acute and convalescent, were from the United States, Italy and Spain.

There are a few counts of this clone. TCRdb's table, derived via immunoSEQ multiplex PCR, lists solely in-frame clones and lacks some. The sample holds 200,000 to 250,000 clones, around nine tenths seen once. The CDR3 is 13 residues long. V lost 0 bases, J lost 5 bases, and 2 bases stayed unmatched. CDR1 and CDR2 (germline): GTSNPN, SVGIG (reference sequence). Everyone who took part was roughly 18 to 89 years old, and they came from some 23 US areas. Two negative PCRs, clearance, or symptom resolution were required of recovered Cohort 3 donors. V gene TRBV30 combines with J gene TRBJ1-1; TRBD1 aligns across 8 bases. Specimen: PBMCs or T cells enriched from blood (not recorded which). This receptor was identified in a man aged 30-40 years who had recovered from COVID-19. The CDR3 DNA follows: TGTGCCTGGAGTGTACAGGGGGTTACTGAAGCTTTCTTT. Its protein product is CAWSVQGVTEAFF.